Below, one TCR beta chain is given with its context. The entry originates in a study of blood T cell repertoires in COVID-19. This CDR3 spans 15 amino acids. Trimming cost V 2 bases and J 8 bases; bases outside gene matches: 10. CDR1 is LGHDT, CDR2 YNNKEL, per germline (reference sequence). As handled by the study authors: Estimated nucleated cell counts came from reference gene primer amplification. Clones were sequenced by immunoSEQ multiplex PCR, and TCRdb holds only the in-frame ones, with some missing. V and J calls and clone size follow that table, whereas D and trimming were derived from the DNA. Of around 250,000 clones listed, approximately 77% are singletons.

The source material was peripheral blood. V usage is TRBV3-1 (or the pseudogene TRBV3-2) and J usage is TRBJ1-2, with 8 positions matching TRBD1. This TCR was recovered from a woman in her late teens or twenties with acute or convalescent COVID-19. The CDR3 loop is CASSQFLGQGTGYTF. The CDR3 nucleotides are TGTGCCAGCAGCCAATTTCTCGGACAGGGCACAGGCTACACCTTC.